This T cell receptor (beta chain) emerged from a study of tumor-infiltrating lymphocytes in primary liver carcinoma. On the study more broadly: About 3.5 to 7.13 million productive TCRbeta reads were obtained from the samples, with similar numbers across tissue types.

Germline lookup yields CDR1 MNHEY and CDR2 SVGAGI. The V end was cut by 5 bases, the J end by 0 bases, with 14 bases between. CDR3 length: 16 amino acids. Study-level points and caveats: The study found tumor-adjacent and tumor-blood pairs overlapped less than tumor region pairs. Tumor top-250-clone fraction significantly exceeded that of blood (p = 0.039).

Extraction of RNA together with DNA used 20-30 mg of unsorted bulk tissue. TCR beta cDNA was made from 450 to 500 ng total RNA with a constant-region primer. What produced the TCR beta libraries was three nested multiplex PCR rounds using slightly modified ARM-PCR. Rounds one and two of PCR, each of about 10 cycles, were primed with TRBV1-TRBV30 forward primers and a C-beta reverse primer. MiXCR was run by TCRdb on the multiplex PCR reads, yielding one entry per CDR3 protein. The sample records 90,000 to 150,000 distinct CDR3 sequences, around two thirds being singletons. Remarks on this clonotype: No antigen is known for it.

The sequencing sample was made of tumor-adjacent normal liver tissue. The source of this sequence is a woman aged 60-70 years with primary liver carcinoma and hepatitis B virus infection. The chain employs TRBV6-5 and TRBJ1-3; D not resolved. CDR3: CASSRNAQLSGNTIYF. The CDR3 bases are TGTGCCAGCAGTAGGAACGCGCAACTCTCTGGAAACACCATATATTTT.